The source of this TCR beta chain is a study of response to subunit inactivated influenza vaccine. TCRdb passed the RT-PCR reads through MiXCR, listing each CDR3 protein once. The repertoire consists of 650,000 to 800,000 distinct CDR3 sequences, with around a sixth occurring once and the leading ten covering roughly a tenth. Study-level points and caveats: That few new T cells are recruited by each seasonal influenza vaccination was the authors' suggestion.

This CDR3 has 15 residues. V shed 2 bases and J shed 0 bases, with 7 bases lying between them. This clonotype was recorded many times. Its target is unknown. The TCR sequence derives from a man aged 45-60 years who received an inactivated influenza vaccine. The V gene is TRBV12-3 or TRBV12-4, the J gene TRBJ2-2; D ambiguous. The material was PBMCs from blood, obtained 5 days after vaccination. CDR3 DNA sequence: TGTGCCAGCAGTTTAACCTTACCGAACACCGGGGAGCTGTTTTTT. Encoded protein: CASSLTLPNTGELFF.